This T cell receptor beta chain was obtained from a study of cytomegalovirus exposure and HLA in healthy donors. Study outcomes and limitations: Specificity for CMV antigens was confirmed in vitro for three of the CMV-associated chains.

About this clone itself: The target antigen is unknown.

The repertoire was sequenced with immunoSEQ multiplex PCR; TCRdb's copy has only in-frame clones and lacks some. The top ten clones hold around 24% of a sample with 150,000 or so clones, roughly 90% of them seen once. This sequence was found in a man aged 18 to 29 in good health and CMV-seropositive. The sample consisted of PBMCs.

CDR3 nucleotide sequence: TGTGCCAGTAGACGGCAGGGAATTCTCGAAGCTTTCTTT. Translated, it gives CASRRQGILEAFF. The chain uses TRBV19 and TRBJ1-1, with a tentative D call TRBD1 (5 bases). Germline V gene sequence: CDR1 LNHDA, CDR2 SQIVND (reference sequence). V was clipped by 6 bases and J by 8 bases, with 16 bases between them. The CDR3 consists of 13 residues.